Listed below are T cell receptor beta chains from one sample, sequenced in a study of PD-1 blockade in classical Hodgkin lymphoma. Clones were sequenced by immunoSEQ multiplex PCR, and TCRdb holds only the in-frame ones, with some missing. The sample lists about 72,000 clones, about 93% occurring once. This specimen was peripheral blood mononuclear cells (PBMCs), taken at baseline. Receptors originate from a human donor with classical Hodgkin lymphoma. CDR3s include the opening cysteine and the closing phenylalanine or tryptophan. Each record gives: J gene, D gene, clone size, V gene, CDR3 DNA, CDR3 protein. A D gene is named only where the DNA matches it firmly. Size is stated for part of the rows, as once, few or many counts, or as a class when the clone is expanded.

j_gene: TRBJ1-2
d_gene: -
abundance: -
v_gene: TRBV7-6
CDR3nt: TGTGCCAGCAGCTTGGGGCAGGGTCCCTTTAACTATGGCTACACCTTC
CDR3aa: CASSLGQGPFNYGYTF

j_gene: TRBJ1-5
d_gene: -
abundance: -
v_gene: TRBV30
CDR3nt: TGTGCCTGGAGTCCGGGGTCTAATCAGCCCCAGCATTTT
CDR3aa: CAWSPGSNQPQHF

j_gene: TRBJ2-2
d_gene: -
abundance: -
v_gene: TRBV20-1
CDR3nt: TGCAGTGCTTTACGTCTTGGGGAGCTGTTTTTT
CDR3aa: CSALRLGELFF

j_gene: TRBJ2-3
d_gene: -
abundance: -
v_gene: TRBV11-2
CDR3nt: TGTGCCAGCAGCTTAGGTTCGTCGGACACAGATACGCAGTATTTT
CDR3aa: CASSLGSSDTDTQYF

j_gene: TRBJ1-1
d_gene: TRBD1
abundance: -
v_gene: TRBV7-9
CDR3nt: TGTGCCAGCAATTTTCGGAGGGACAGTAATGAAGCTTTCTTT
CDR3aa: CASNFRRDSNEAFF

j_gene: TRBJ2-7
d_gene: TRBD1
abundance: -
v_gene: TRBV11-2
CDR3nt: TGTGCCAGCAGCACAAAGACAGGGGGATCCGAGCAGTACTTC
CDR3aa: CASSTKTGGSEQYF

j_gene: TRBJ1-2
d_gene: -
abundance: -
v_gene: TRBV4-3
CDR3nt: TGCGCCAGCAGCCAAACAGGGCTGGGCTACACCTTC
CDR3aa: CASSQTGLGYTF

j_gene: TRBJ2-5
d_gene: -
abundance: -
v_gene: TRBV6-5
CDR3nt: TGTGCCAGCAGTTACGCTAGTCAAGAGACCCAGTACTTC
CDR3aa: CASSYASQETQYF

j_gene: TRBJ2-3
d_gene: -
abundance: -
v_gene: TRBV9
CDR3nt: TGTGCCAGCAGCCTGACTCGGGACCACCTTAGCACAGATACGCAGTATTTT
CDR3aa: CASSLTRDHLSTDTQYF

j_gene: TRBJ2-7
d_gene: -
abundance: once
v_gene: TRBV7-2
CDR3nt: TGTGCCAGCAGCGGACGGGACTCGGATTACGAGCAGTACTTC
CDR3aa: CASSGRDSDYEQYF

j_gene: TRBJ2-2
d_gene: TRBD2
abundance: -
v_gene: TRBV6-6
CDR3nt: TGTGCCAGCCTCACGGGGGGGCGCAACACCGGGGAGCTGTTTTTT
CDR3aa: CASLTGGRNTGELFF

j_gene: TRBJ1-3
d_gene: -
abundance: -
v_gene: TRBV11-2
CDR3nt: TGTGCCAGCAGGCGGTTAAGGGGCTCTGGAAACACCATATATTTT
CDR3aa: CASRRLRGSGNTIYF

j_gene: TRBJ1-1
d_gene: -
abundance: -
v_gene: TRBV6-5
CDR3nt: TGTGCCAGCGTAGGGACGAGGAACACTGAAGCTTTCTTT
CDR3aa: CASVGTRNTEAFF

j_gene: TRBJ2-2
d_gene: -
abundance: -
v_gene: TRBV9
CDR3nt: TGTGCCAGCTGTAGAGAAGCGGCCGGGGAGCTGTTTTTT
CDR3aa: CASCREAAGELFF

j_gene: TRBJ1-5
d_gene: -
abundance: -
v_gene: TRBV15
CDR3nt: TGTGCCACCAGCAGAGATCCGTCCAGGGCGGGTCAGCCCCAGCATTTT
CDR3aa: CATSRDPSRAGQPQHF

j_gene: TRBJ2-5
d_gene: TRBD2
abundance: -
v_gene: TRBV4-2
CDR3nt: TGTGCCAGCAGCCAACCATCCCCGGGACTAGCGGGAGGGCCAGGAGAGACCCAGTACTTC
CDR3aa: CASSQPSPGLAGGPGETQYF

j_gene: TRBJ1-1
d_gene: -
abundance: -
v_gene: TRBV7-9
CDR3nt: TGTGCCAGCAGCTTAGTGCCCCTGGGAACGTTT
CDR3aa: CASSLVPLGTF

j_gene: TRBJ2-7
d_gene: TRBD2
abundance: -
v_gene: TRBV7-2
CDR3nt: TGTGCCAGCACCGGGACTACCTACGAGCAGTACTTC
CDR3aa: CASTGTTYEQYF

j_gene: TRBJ2-1
d_gene: TRBD2
abundance: -
v_gene: TRBV28
CDR3nt: TGTGCCAGCAGCCTTGTCCCTAGCGGAACTAATAAGGAGTTCTTC
CDR3aa: CASSLVPSGTNKEFF

j_gene: TRBJ2-1
d_gene: TRBD2
abundance: -
v_gene: TRBV27
CDR3nt: TGTGCCAGCAGTCCCAGACTAGCGGGGGGTTTGGAGCAGTTCTTC
CDR3aa: CASSPRLAGGLEQFF

j_gene: TRBJ2-7
d_gene: -
abundance: many
v_gene: TRBV28
CDR3nt: TGTGCCAGCAGTTTAGACTCCCCCGGAGGGAACGAGCAGTACTTC
CDR3aa: CASSLDSPGGNEQYF

j_gene: TRBJ1-3
d_gene: -
abundance: -
v_gene: TRBV7-9
CDR3nt: TGTGCCAGCAGCTCCATATCAGGGTCTGGAAACACCATATATTTT
CDR3aa: CASSSISGSGNTIYF

j_gene: TRBJ1-5
d_gene: -
abundance: once
v_gene: TRBV14
CDR3nt: TGTGCCAGCAGCCAGGACCCAGGGTCGTCCCAGCATTTT
CDR3aa: CASSQDPGSSQHF